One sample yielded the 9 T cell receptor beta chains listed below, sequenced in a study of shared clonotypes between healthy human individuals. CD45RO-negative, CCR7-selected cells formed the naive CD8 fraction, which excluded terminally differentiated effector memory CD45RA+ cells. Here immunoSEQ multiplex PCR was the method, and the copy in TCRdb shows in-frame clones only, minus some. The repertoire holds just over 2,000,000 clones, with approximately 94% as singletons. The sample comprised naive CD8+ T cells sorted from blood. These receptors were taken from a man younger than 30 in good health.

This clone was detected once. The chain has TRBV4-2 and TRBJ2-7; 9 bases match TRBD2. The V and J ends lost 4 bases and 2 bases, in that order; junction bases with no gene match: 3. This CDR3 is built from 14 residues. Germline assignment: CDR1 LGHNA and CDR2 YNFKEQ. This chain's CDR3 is CASSPSGVPYEQYF. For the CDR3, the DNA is TGTGCCAGCAGCCCTAGCGGGGTTCCCTACGAGCAGTACTTC.

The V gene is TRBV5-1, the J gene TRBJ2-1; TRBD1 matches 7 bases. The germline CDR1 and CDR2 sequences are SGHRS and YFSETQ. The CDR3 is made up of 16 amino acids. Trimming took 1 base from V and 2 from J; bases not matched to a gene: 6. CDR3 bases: TGCGCCAGCAGCTTGCTACAGGGGCCCCCCTACAATGAGCAGTTCTTC. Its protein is CASSLLQGPPYNEQFF.

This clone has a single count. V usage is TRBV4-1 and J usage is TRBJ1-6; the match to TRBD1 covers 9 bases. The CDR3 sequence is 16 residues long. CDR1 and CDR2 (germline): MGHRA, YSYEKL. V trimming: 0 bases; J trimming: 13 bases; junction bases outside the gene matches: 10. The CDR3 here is CASSQDSGQGLFPLHF. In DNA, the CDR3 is TGCGCCAGCAGCCAAGATTCGGGACAGGGTCTGTTTCCCCTCCACTTT.

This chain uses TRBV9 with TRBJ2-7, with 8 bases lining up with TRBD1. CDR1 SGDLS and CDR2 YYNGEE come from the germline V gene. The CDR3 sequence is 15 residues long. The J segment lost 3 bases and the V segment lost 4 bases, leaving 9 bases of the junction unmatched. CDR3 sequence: CASSPPDRGIYEQYF. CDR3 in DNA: TGTGCCAGCAGCCCCCCCGACAGGGGTATCTACGAGCAGTACTTC.

The CDR3 DNA reads as TGTGCCAGCGTCGGCGGGGAATATGGCTACACCTTC. Its protein is CASVGGEYGYTF. The genes are TRBV28 and TRBJ1-2; D gene uncertain. The CDR3 runs to 12 residues. The V end was cut by 8 bases, the J end by 5 bases, with 12 bases between. The V gene's germline CDR1 is MDHEN and CDR2 SYDVKM.

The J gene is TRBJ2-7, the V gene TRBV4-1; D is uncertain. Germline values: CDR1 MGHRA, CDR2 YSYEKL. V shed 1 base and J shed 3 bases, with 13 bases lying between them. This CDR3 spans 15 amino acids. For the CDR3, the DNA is TGCGCCAGCAGCCAAGGAGATCTAAGGAACTACGAGCAGTACTTC. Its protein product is CASSQGDLRNYEQYF.

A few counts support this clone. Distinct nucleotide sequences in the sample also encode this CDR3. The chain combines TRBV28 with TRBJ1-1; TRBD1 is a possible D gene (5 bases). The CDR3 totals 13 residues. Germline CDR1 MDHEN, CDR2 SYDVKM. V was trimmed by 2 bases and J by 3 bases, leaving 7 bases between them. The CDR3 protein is CASSLGGDTEAFF. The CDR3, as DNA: TGTGCCAGCAGTTTAGGGGGTGACACTGAAGCTTTCTTT.

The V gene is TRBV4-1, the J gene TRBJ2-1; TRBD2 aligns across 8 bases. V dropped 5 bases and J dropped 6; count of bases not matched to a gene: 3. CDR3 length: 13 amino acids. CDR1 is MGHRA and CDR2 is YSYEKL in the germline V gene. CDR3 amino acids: CASSYGGGNEQFF. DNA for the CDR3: TGCGCCAGCAGCTACGGGGGGGGCAATGAGCAGTTCTTC.

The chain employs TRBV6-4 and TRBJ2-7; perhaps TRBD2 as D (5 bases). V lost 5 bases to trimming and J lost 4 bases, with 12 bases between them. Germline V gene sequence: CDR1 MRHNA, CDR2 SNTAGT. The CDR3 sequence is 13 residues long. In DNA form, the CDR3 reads TGTGCCAGCAGTCGCGGGCCAGGTTACGAGCAGTACTTC. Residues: CASSRGPGYEQYF.